This T cell receptor beta chain was retrieved from a study of cytomegalovirus exposure and HLA in healthy donors. Study as a whole: Findings of an earlier analysis included some 120 million unique TCR beta sequences from roughly 180 million T cells.

Study-wide points: Researchers reportedly found TCR beta sequences accurately predicted most subjects' HLA-A and HLA-B alleles.

J was trimmed by 1 base and V by 3 bases; bases with no gene match: 5. CDR1 and CDR2 from the germline V gene are SGDLS and YYNGEE. This CDR3 comprises 16 residues. The PCR was carried out with 60 Vbeta primers and 13 Jbeta primers. This table comes from immunoSEQ multiplex PCR, and its TCRdb copy is limited to in-frame clones, with some not included. The data contain 100,000 or so clones, 65% to 80% of them singletons. Concerning this clone itself: Its cognate antigen is unknown.

Sample: PBMCs. J is TRBJ2-3 and V is TRBV9; 10 bases are a match to TRBD2. The sequence came from a female donor in good health and CMV-seronegative. The CDR3: CASSGSGGVRTDTQYF. The CDR3 DNA sequence: TGTGCCAGCAGCGGGAGCGGGGGGGTCCGCACAGATACGCAGTATTTT.